These 10 T cell receptor beta chains came from one sample sequenced in a study of CD8+ T cells in alopecia areata. TCR sequencing used cDNA made by reverse transcription of extracted RNA. The data were produced by immunoSEQ multiplex PCR, yet TCRdb's version contains in-frame clones alone and is incomplete. The sample records about 110,000 clones, about 50% being singletons. Material: NKG2D-low CD8+ T cells sorted from blood. Receptor source: a human donor with alopecia areata.

The sample holds a few counts of this clone. V gene TRBV10-1 combines with J gene TRBJ1-1; D not resolved. V lost 0 bases, J lost 0 bases, and 2 bases lay in between. Germline V CDR1 and CDR2: WNHNN, SYGVQD (reference sequence). This CDR3 contains 13 residues. CDR3 amino acids: CASSESLNTEAFF. The CDR3 region has the DNA TGCGCCAGCAGTGAGTCTTTGAACACTGAAGCTTTCTTT.

This chain links TRBV27 with TRBJ2-1; 9 bases are a match to TRBD1. The CDR3 extends over 15 amino acids. With 5 bases clipped from V and 7 bases from J, the junction kept 9 bases outside the gene matches. The germline V gene has CDR1 MNHEY and CDR2 SMNVEV (reference sequence). CDR3 loop: CASSPLGQGVNEQFF. DNA of the CDR3: TGTGCCAGCAGTCCTTTGGGACAGGGAGTTAATGAGCAGTTCTTC.

The chain employs TRBV13 and TRBJ2-1; the match to TRBD2 covers 9 bases. The CDR3 extends over 16 amino acids. The germline V gene encodes CDR1 PRHDT and CDR2 FYEKMQ (reference sequence). Trimming removed 1 base from V and 3 bases from J; junction bases left unmatched: 4. CDR3 DNA sequence: TGTGCCAGCAGCTTAGAGCAGCGGGGGGACTACAATGAGCAGTTCTTC. The encoded protein is CASSLEQRGDYNEQFF.

This chain joins TRBV13 and TRBJ2-7; D not certain. This CDR3 has 13 amino acids. Per the germline V gene, CDR1 is PRHDT and CDR2 is FYEKMQ (reference sequence). V lost 5 bases and J 6 bases, leaving 14 bases between the germline ends. CDR3 nucleotides: TGTGCCAGCAGCCATGAGACGGGTAGCGAGCAGTACTTC. Protein product: CASSHETGSEQYF.

The rearrangement links TRBV2 to TRBJ2-7, with 14 bases that match TRBD2. This CDR3 is built from 17 residues. The germline CDR1 and CDR2 sequences are SNHLY and FYNNEI. V lost 10 bases to trimming and J lost 5 bases; unmatched junction nucleotides: 16. In nucleotides, the CDR3 is TGTGCCACCTCCCCCACGACTAGCGGGAGGGCCGCGGACGAGCAGTACTTC. Translating gives CATSPTTSGRAADEQYF. The whole variable domain, filled in from reference TRBV2 and TRBJ2-7, reads EPEVTQTPSHQVTQMGQEVILRCVPISNHLYFYWYRQILGQKVEFLVSFYNNEISEKSEIFDDQFSVERPDGSNFTLKIRSTKLEDSAMYFCATSPTTSGRAADEQYFGPGTRLTVT.

The V gene is TRBV27, the J gene TRBJ2-7, with a tentative D call TRBD2 (5 bases). CDR3 length equals 14 residues. Trimming stripped 2 bases from V and 6 bases from J, with 14 bases between. Germline loops: CDR1 MNHEY, CDR2 SMNVEV (reference sequence). CDR3: CASSLSYEGFEQYF. The CDR3 DNA is TGTGCCAGCAGTTTAAGTTACGAGGGATTCGAGCAGTACTTC.

The chain employs TRBV27 and TRBJ2-7; weak D call: TRBD2 (5 bases). The CDR3 is 15 residues long. Germline V CDR1 and CDR2: MNHEY, SMNVEV (reference sequence). The V end was cut by 1 base, the J end by 1 base, with 11 bases between. CDR3 residues: CASSLLRATSYEQYF. DNA of the CDR3: TGTGCCAGCAGTTTATTGAGGGCAACATCCTACGAGCAGTACTTC.

This chain connects TRBV25-1 to TRBJ2-7; TRBD2 agrees at 9 bases. V gave up 4 bases and J gave up 6 bases; unmatched junction bases: 13. CDR1 MGHDK and CDR2 SYGVNS come from the germline V gene. This CDR3 contains 16 residues. CDR3 in amino acids: CASSGIAGAQETEQYF. DNA for the CDR3: TGTGCCAGCAGTGGAATAGCGGGAGCCCAAGAGACCGAGCAGTACTTC.

The V and J genes are TRBV27 and TRBJ1-1, with D maybe TRBD1 (6 bases). Trimming pared 4 bases from V and 5 bases from J, leaving 17 bases between. This CDR3 has 15 amino acids. The germline CDR1 and CDR2 sequences are MNHEY and SMNVEV (reference sequence). This CDR3 reads CASSWGQKGMTEAFF. DNA of the CDR3: TGTGCCAGCAGTTGGGGGCAGAAGGGAATGACTGAAGCTTTCTTT.

The CDR3 sequence: CATSRDLAGSEQYF. The CDR3 region has the DNA TGTGCCACCAGCAGAGATCTGGCCGGGTCCGAGCAGTACTTC. This chain uses TRBV15 with TRBJ2-7; D not resolved. The V and J ends lost 0 bases and 6 bases respectively, with 12 bases between them. The CDR3 loop spans 14 amino acids. Germline V gene lookup returns CDR1 LNHNV and CDR2 YYDKDF (reference sequence).